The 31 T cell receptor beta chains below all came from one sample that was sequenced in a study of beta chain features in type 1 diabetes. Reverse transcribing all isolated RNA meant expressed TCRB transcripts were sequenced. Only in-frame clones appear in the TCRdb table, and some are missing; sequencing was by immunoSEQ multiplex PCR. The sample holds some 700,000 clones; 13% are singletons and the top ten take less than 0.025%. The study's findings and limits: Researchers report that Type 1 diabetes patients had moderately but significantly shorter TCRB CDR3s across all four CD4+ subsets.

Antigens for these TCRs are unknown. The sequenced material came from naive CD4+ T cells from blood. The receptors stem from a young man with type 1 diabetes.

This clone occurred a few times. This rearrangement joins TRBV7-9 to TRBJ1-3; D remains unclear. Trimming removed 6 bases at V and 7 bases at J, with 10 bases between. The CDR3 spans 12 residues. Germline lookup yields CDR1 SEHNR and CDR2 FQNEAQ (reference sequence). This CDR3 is CASSFQANTIYF. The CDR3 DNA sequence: TGTGCCAGCAGTTTCCAGGCTAACACCATATATTTT.

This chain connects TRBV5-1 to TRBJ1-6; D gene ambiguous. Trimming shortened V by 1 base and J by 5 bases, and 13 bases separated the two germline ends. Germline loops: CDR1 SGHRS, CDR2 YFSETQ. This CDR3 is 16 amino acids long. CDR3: CASSLSADVNNSPLHF. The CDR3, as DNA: TGCGCCAGCAGCTTGTCGGCCGACGTGAATAATTCACCCCTCCACTTT.

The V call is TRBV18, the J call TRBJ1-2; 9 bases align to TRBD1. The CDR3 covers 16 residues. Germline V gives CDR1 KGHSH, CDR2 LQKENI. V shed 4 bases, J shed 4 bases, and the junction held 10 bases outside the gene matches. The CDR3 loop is CASSREGQGNSYGYTF. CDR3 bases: TGTGCCAGCTCACGGGAGGGACAGGGAAATTCCTATGGCTACACCTTC.

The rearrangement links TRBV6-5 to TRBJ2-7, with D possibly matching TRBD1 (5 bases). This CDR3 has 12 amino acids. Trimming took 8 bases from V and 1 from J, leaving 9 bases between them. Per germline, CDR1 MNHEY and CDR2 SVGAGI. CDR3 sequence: CASFAGSYEQYF. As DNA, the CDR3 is TGTGCCAGCTTCGCAGGGTCCTACGAGCAGTACTTC.

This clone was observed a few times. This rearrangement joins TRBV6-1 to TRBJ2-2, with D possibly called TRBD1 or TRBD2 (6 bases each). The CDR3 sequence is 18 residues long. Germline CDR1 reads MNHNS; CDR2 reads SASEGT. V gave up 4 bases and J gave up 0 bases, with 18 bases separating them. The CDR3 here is CASSVGGAPPSNTGELFF. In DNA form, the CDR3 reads TGTGCCAGCAGTGTGGGGGGCGCCCCCCCCTCGAACACCGGGGAGCTGTTTTTT.

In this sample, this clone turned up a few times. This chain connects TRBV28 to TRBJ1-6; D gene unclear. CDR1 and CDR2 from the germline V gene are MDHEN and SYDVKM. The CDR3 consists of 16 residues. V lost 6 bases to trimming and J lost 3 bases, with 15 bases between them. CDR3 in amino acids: CASSPTATGYNSPLHF. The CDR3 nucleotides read TGTGCCAGCAGCCCAACAGCAACGGGCTATAATTCACCCCTCCACTTT.

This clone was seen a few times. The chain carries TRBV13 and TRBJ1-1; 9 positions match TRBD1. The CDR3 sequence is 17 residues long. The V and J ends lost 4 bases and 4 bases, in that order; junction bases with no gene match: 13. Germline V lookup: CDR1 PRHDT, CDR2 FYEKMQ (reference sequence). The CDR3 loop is CASSYRQGGERLTEAFF. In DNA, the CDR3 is TGTGCCAGCAGCTACCGACAGGGGGGTGAGCGGCTCACTGAAGCTTTCTTT.

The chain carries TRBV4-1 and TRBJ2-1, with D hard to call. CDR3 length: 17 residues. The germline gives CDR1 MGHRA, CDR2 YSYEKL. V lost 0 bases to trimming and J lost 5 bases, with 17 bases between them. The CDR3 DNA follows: TGCGCCAGCAGCCAAGAACGGCACCTAGGGTCGAACAATGAGCAGTTCTTC. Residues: CASSQERHLGSNNEQFF.

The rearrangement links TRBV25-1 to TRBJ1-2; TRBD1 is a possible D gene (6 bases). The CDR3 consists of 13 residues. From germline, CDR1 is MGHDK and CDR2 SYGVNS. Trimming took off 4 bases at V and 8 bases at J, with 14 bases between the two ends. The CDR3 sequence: CASSGTVSGGYTF. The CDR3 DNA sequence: TGTGCCAGCAGTGGGACAGTTTCAGGGGGCTACACCTTC.

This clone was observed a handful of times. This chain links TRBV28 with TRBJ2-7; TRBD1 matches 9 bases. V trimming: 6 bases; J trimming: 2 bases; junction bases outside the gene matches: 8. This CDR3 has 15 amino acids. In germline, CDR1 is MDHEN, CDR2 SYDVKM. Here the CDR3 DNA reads TGTGCCAGCAGACCTGGGACAGGGCGTACCTACGAGCAGTACTTC. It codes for CASRPGTGRTYEQYF.

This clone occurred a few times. The CDR3 protein is CASSSGGGATDTQYF. CDR3 bases: TGTGCCAGCAGTTCGGGCGGGGGAGCCACAGATACGCAGTATTTT. The chain links TRBV28 to TRBJ2-3, with 7 nucleotides matching TRBD2. The germline gives CDR1 MDHEN, CDR2 SYDVKM. The CDR3 contains 15 residues. V lost 4 bases to trimming and J lost 2 bases; unmatched junction nucleotides: 6.

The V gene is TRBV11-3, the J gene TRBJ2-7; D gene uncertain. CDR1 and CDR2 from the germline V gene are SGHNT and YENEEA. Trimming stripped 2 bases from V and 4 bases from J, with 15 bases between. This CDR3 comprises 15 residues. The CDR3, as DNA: TGTGCCAGCAGCTTAAACCAGCGAACGAATTACGAGCAGTACTTC. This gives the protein CASSLNQRTNYEQYF.

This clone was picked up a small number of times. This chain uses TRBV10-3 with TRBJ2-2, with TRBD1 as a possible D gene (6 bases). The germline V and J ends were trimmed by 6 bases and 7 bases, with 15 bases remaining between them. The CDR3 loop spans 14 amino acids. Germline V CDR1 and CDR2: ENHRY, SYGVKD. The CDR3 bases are TGTGCCATCAGCTCTCAAGGGGGTTACGGGGAGCTGTTTTTT. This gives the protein CAISSQGGYGELFF.

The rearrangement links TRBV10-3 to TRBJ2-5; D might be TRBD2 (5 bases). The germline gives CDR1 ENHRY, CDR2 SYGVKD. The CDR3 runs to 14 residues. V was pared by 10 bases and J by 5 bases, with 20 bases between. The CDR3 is CATRGGGSGETQYF. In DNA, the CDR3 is TGTGCCACCCGGGGTGGAGGCTCCGGGGAGACCCAGTACTTC.

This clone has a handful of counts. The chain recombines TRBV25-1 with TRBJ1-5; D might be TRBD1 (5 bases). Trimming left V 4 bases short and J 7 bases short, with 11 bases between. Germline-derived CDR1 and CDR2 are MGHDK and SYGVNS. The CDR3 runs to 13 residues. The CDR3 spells CASSAGSGQPQHF. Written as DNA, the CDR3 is TGTGCCAGCAGTGCAGGGTCGGGCCAGCCCCAGCATTTT.

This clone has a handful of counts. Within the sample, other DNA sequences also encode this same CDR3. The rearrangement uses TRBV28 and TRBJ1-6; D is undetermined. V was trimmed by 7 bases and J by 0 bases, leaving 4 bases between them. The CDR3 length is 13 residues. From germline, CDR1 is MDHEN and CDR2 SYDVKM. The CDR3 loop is CASTSSYNSPLHF. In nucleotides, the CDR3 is TGTGCCAGCACCAGCTCCTATAATTCACCCCTCCACTTT.

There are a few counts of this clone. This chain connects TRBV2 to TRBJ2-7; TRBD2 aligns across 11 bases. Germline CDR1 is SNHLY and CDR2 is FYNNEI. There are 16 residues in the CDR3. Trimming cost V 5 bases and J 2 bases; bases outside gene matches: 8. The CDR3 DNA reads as TGTGCCAGCAGTTACCTTGAGACTAGCGGGACCTACGAGCAGTACTTC. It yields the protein CASSYLETSGTYEQYF.

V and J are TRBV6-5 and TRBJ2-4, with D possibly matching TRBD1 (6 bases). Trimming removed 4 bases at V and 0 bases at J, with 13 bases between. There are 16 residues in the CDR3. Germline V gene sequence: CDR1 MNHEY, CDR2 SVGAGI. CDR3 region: CASSSGQRLAKNIQYF. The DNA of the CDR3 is TGTGCCAGCAGTTCCGGACAGAGACTAGCCAAAAACATTCAGTACTTC.

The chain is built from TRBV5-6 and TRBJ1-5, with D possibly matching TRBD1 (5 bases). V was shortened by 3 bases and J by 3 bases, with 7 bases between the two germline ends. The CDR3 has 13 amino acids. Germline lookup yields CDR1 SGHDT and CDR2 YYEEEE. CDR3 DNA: TGTGCCAGCAGCTCTGGGGCCAATCAGCCCCAGCATTTT. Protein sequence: CASSSGANQPQHF.

The CDR3 sequence is CASSRGPGGTEAFF. CDR3 DNA: TGTGCCAGCAGCCGCGGCCCTGGGGGCACTGAAGCTTTCTTT. The chain couples TRBV6-5 to TRBJ1-1; the D gene is possibly TRBD1 (5 bases). V was clipped by 6 bases and J by 4 bases, with 15 bases between them. CDR1 and CDR2 (germline): MNHEY, SVGAGI. CDR3 length: 14 amino acids.

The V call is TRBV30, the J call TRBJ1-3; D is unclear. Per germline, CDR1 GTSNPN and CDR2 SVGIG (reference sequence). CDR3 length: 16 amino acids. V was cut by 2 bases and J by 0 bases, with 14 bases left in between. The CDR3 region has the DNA TGTGCCTGGAGTATTCCCGGGCGCTACTCTGGAAACACCATATATTTT. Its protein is CAWSIPGRYSGNTIYF.

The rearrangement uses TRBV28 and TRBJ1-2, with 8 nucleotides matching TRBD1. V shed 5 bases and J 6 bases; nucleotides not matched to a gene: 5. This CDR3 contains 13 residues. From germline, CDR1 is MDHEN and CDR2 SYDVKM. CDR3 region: CASSEPGGDGYTF. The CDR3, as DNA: TGTGCCAGCAGTGAACCAGGGGGCGATGGCTACACCTTC.

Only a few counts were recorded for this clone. CDR3 loop: CSVEPTGATNEQFF. For the CDR3, the DNA is TGCAGCGTTGAACCTACAGGGGCGACCAATGAGCAGTTCTTC. The V call is TRBV29-1, the J call TRBJ2-1; 7 nucleotides match TRBD1. The CDR3 is 14 residues long. Germline CDR1 is SQVTM and CDR2 is ANQGSEA. The junction had 7 bases not matched to a gene; V was cut back by 2 bases and J by 6 bases.

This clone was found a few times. The CDR3: CASSDAGNYGYTF. The CDR3 DNA reads as TGCGCCAGCAGCGATGCAGGCAACTATGGCTACACCTTC. The chain employs TRBV5-1 and TRBJ1-2, with D hard to call. The CDR3 has 13 amino acids. Between the trimmed V and J ends, which lost 4 bases and 2 bases, there was a span of 9 bases. In germline, CDR1 is SGHRS, CDR2 YFSETQ.

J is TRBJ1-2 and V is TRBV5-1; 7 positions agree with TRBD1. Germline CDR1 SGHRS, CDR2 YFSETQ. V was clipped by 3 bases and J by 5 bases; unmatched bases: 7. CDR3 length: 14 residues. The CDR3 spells CASSSAGGVYGYTF. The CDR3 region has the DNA TGCGCCAGCAGCTCAGCAGGGGGTGTTTATGGCTACACCTTC. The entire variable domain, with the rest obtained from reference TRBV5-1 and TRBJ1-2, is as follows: KAGVTQTPRYLIKTRGQQVTLSCSPISGHRSVSWYQQTPGQGLQFLFEYFSETQRNKGNFPGRFSGRQFSNSRSEMNVSTLELGDSALYLCASSSAGGVYGYTFGSGTRLTVV.

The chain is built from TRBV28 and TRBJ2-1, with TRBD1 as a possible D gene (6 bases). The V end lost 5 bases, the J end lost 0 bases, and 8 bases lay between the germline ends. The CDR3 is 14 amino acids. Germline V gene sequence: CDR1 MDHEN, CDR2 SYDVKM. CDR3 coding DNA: TGTGCCAGCAGTCGCAGGGGCTCCTACAATGAGCAGTTCTTC. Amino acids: CASSRRGSYNEQFF.

The CDR3 nucleotides read TGTGCCAGCAGTTTAATACAGAACACCGGGGAGCTGTTTTTT. Translation: CASSLIQNTGELFF. The V and J genes are TRBV27 and TRBJ2-2, with unresolved D. CDR1 and CDR2 from the germline V gene are MNHEY and SMNVEV (reference sequence). This CDR3 has 14 residues. V was cut by 2 bases and J by 1 base, with 5 bases left in between.

The CDR3 nucleotides are TGTGCCAGCAGTCCTCCGGGACAGAGCTCCTACGAGCAGTACTTC. Protein sequence: CASSPPGQSSYEQYF. The J gene is TRBJ2-7, the V gene TRBV28; 7 nucleotides agree with TRBD1. In germline, CDR1 is MDHEN, CDR2 SYDVKM. The CDR3 runs 15 residues. The J segment lost 0 bases and the V segment lost 5 bases, leaving 7 bases of the junction unmatched.

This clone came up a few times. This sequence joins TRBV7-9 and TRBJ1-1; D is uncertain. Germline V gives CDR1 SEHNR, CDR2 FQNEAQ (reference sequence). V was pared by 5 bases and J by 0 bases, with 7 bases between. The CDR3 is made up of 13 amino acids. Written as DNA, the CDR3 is TGTGCCAGCAGCGCCCTCATGAACACTGAAGCTTTCTTT. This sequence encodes CASSALMNTEAFF.

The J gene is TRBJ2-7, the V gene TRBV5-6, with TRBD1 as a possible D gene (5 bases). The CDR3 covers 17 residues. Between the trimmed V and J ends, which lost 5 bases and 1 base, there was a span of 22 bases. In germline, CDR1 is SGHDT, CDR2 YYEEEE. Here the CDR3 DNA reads TGTGCCAGCAGTCCTCCAACTCAGGGATTTTTATCCTACGAGCAGTACTTC. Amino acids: CASSPPTQGFLSYEQYF.

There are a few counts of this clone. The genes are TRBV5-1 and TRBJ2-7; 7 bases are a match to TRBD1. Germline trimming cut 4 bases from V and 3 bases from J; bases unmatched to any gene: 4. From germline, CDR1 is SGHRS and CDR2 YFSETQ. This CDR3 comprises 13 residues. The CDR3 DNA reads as TGCGCCAGCAGCGTTCGGGACAGCTACGAGCAGTACTTC. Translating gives CASSVRDSYEQYF.